Each of the 3 T cell receptor beta chains below was sequenced from the same sample in a study of CD8+ T cells in alopecia areata. Reverse transcribed after extraction, RNA yielded cDNA as the sequencing template. Assay: immunoSEQ multiplex PCR; the TCRdb copy retains only in-frame clones and omits some. The profile shows about 190,000 clones, 60% of them singletons. Treatment: oral pan-JAK inhibitor, 5-10 mg twice daily. The sequencing here drew on CD4+ T cells sorted from blood, taken at week 24, from a patient treated with tofacitinib. The receptors come from a human donor with alopecia areata.

The table lists this clone with many counts. The chain recombines TRBV19 with TRBJ2-6; the D is unclear. V was trimmed by 8 bases and J by 0 bases, leaving 14 bases between them. This CDR3 contains 16 residues. The germline CDR1 and CDR2 sequences are LNHDA and SQIVND (reference sequence). The CDR3 coding sequence is TGTGCCAGTGGACCGGGCCAAAGCTCTGGGGCCAACGTCCTGACTTTC. It is translated as CASGPGQSSGANVLTF.

The sample holds a few counts of this clone. This chain joins TRBV9 and TRBJ2-7, with D possibly being TRBD2 (5 bases). V gave up 4 bases and J gave up 7 bases, with 12 bases separating them. Germline-derived CDR1 and CDR2 are SGDLS and YYNGEE. This CDR3 spans 12 amino acids. The DNA for the CDR3 is TGTGCCAGCAGCATGGAGCCGGGGGAGCAGTACTTC. Protein: CASSMEPGEQYF.

CDR3 amino acids: CATSSNRGEQYF. The CDR3 coding sequence is TGTGCCACCAGCAGTAACAGGGGCGAGCAGTACTTC. The chain links TRBV15 to TRBJ2-7; 7 positions match TRBD1. The V segment lost 3 bases and the J segment 6 bases; nucleotides outside the gene matches: 2. This CDR3 is 12 amino acids long. Germline values: CDR1 LNHNV, CDR2 YYDKDF (reference sequence).